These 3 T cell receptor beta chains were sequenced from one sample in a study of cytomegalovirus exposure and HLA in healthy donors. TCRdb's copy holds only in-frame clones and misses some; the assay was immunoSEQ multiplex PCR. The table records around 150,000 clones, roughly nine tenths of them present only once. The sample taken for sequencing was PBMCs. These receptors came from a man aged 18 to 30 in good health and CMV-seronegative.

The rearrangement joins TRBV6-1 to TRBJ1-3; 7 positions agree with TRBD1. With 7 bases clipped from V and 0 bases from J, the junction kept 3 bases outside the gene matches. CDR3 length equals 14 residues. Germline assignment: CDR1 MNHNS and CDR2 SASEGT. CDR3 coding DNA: TGTGCCAGCACTGGGACAGCCTCTGGAAACACCATATATTTT. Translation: CASTGTASGNTIYF.

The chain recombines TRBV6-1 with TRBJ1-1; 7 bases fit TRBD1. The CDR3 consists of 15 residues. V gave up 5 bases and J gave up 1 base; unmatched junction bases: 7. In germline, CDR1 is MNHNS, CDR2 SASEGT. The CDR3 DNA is TGTGCCAGCAGTCGATGGGACAGCGAGAACACTGAAGCTTTCTTT. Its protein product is CASSRWDSENTEAFF.

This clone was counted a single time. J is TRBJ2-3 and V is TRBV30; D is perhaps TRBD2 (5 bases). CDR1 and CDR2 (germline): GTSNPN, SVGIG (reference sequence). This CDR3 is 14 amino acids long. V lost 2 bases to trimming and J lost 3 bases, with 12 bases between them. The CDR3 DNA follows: TGTGCCTGGAGTACCGGGGTAAGAACAGATACGCAGTATTTT. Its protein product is CAWSTGVRTDTQYF.